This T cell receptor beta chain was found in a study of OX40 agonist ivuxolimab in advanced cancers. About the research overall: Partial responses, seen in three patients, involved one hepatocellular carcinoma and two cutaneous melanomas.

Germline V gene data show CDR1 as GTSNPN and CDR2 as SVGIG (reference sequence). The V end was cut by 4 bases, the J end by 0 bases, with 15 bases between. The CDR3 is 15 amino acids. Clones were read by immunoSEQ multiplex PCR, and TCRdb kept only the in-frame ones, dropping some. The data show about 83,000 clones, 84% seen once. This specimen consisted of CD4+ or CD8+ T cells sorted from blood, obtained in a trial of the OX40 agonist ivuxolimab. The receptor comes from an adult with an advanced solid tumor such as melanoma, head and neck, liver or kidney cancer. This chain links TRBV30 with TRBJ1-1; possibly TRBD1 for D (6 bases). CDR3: CAWKRTVGMNTEAFF. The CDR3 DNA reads TGTGCCTGGAAACGGACAGTAGGTATGAACACTGAAGCTTTCTTT.